This record concerns one T cell receptor (beta chain) sequence. RNA transcripts served as the template for amplifying TCR beta CDR3 regions. The HTBI primer set drove a first-round RT-PCR of the TCR CDR3. TCRdb re-derived calls from the multiplex PCR reads in MiXCR, one entry per CDR3 protein. The sample comprises 490,000 or so distinct CDR3 sequences, 20% of which are singletons, and 47% rests with the top ten. The data were obtained in a study of T cells in Graves' hyperthyroidism and ophthalmopathy. Study as a whole: Peripheral blood draws took place at initial diagnosis, ahead of any treatment.

The PBMCs had their origin in approximately 10 ml of fresh peripheral blood. The clonotype comes from a man between 35 and 55 years old with Graves' ophthalmopathy. Sequencing was carried out using blood.

In DNA form, the CDR3 reads TGCAGTGCTCCAGGGTTAACTGAAGCTTTCTTT. Its translation: CSAPGLTEAFF. V gene TRBV20-1 combines with J gene TRBJ1-1, with D tentatively TRBD1 (5 bases). From germline, CDR1 is DFQATT and CDR2 SNEGSKA (reference sequence). The CDR3 length is 11 residues. V shed 5 bases and J shed 5 bases, with 9 bases lying between them.